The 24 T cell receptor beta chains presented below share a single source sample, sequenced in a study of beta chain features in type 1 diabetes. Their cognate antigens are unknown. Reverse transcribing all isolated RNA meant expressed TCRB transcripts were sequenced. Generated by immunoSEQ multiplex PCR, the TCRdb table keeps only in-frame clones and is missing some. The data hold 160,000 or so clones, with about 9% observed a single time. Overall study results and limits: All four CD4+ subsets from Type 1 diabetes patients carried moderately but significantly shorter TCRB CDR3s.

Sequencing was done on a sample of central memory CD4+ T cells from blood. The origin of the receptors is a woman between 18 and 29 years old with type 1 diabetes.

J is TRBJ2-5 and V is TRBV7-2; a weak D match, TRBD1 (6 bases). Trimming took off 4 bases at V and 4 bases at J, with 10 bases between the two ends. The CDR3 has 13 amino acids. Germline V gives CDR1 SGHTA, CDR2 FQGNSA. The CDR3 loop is CASSYQGRETQYF. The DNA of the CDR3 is TGTGCCAGCAGCTATCAGGGGCGAGAGACCCAGTACTTC.

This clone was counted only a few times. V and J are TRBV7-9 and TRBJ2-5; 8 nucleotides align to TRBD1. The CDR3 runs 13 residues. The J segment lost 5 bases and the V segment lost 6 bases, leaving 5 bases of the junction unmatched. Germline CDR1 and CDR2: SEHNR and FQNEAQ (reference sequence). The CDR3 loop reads CASRRTGWETQYF. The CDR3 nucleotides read TGTGCCAGCAGACGGACAGGGTGGGAGACCCAGTACTTC.

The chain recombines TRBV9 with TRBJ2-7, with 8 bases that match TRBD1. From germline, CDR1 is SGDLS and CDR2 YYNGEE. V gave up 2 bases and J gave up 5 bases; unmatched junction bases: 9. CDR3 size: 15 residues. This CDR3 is CASSVIPGQVHEQYF. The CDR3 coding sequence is TGTGCCAGCAGCGTCATTCCGGGACAGGTCCACGAGCAGTACTTC. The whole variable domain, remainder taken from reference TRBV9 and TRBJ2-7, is DSGVTQTPKHLITATGQRVTLRCSPRSGDLSVYWYQQSLDQGLQFLIQYYNGEERAKGNILERFSAQQFPDLHSELNLSSLELGDSALYFCASSVIPGQVHEQYFGPGTRLTVT.

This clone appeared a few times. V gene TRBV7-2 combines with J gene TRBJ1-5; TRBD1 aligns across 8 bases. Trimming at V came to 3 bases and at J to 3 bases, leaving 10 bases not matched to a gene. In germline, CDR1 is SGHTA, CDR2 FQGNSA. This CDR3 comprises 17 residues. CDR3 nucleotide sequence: TGTGCCAGCAGCTTGCTAATGACAGGGGCTTACAATCAGCCCCAGCATTTT. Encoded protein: CASSLLMTGAYNQPQHF.

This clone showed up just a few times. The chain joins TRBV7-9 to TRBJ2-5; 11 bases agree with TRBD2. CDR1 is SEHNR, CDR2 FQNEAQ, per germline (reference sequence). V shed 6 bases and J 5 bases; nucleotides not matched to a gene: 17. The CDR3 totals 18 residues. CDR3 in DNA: TGTGCCAGCAGTCAAGGCCTAGCGGGAGGCCGGGTCTGGGAGACCCAGTACTTC. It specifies CASSQGLAGGRVWETQYF.

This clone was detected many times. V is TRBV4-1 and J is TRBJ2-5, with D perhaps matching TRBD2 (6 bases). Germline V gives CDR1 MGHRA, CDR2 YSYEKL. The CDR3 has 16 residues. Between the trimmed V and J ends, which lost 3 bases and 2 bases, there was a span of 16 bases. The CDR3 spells CASSHDRDLPQETQYF. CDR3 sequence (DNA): TGCGCCAGCAGCCATGACCGGGACTTACCGCAAGAGACCCAGTACTTC.

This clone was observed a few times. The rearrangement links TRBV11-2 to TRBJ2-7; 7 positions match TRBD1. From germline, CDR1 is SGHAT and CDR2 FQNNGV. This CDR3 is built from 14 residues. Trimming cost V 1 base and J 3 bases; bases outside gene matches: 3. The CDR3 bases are TGTGCCAGCAGCTTAGCGGGACAGATCTACGAGCAGTACTTC. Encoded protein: CASSLAGQIYEQYF.

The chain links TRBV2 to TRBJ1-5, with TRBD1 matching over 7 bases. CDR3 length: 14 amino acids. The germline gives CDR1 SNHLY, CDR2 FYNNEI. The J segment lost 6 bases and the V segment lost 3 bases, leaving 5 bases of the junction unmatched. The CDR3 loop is CASSEEGAGQPQHF. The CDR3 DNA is TGTGCCAGCAGTGAGGAGGGGGCAGGTCAGCCCCAGCATTTT.

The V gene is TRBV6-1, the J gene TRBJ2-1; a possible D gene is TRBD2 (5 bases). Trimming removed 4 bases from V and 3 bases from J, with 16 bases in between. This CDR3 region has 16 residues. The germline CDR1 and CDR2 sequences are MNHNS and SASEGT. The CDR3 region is CASSVSLAPLYNEQFF. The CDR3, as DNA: TGTGCCAGCAGTGTCTCCCTAGCCCCCCTCTACAATGAGCAGTTCTTC.

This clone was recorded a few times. The CDR3 DNA reads as TGCGCCAGCAGCTTGTCGGAGGCCAGCTGGCCGTACTTC. Translation gives CASSLSEASWPYF. This chain joins TRBV5-1 and TRBJ2-7; TRBD2 is a possible D gene (5 bases). CDR1 SGHRS and CDR2 YFSETQ come from the germline V gene. The CDR3 contains 13 residues. Trimming took off 1 base at V and 12 bases at J, with 17 bases between the two ends.

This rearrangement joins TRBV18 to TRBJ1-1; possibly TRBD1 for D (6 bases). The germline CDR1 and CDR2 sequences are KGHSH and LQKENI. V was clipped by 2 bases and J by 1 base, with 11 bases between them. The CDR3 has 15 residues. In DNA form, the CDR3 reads TGTGCCAGCTCACCATCGGGACAAAGGAACACTGAAGCTTTCTTT. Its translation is CASSPSGQRNTEAFF.

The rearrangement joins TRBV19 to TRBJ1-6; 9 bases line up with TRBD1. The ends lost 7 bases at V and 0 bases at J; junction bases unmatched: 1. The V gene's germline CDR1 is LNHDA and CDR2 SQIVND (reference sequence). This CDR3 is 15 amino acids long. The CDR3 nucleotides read TGTGCCAGTACGACAGGGGGCTCCTATAATTCACCCCTCCACTTT. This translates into CASTTGGSYNSPLHF.

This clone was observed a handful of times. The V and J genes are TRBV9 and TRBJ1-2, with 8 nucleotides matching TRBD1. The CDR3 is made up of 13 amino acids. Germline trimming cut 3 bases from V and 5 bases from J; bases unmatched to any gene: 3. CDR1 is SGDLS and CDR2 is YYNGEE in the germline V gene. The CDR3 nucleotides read TGTGCCAGCAGCGCCCAGGGGGCTTATGGCTACACCTTC. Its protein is CASSAQGAYGYTF.

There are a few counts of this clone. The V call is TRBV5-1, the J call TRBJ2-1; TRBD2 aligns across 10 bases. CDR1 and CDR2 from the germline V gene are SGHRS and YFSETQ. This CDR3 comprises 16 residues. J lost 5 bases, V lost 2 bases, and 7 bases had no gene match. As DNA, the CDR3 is TGCGCCAGCAGCTTTTCCGGGACTAGCGTGAACAATGAGCAGTTCTTC. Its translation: CASSFSGTSVNNEQFF.

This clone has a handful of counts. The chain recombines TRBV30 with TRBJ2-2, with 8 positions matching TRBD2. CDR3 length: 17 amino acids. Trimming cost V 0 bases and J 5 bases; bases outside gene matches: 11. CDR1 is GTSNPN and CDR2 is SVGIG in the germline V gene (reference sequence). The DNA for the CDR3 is TGTGCCTGGAGTGTACGGGTCGGGAGGGCCTGGACCGGGGAGCTGTTTTTT. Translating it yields CAWSVRVGRAWTGELFF. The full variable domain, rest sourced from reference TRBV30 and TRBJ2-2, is SQTIHQWPATLVQPVGSPLSLECTVEGTSNPNLYWYRQAAGRGLQLLFYSVGIGQISSEVPQNLSASRPQDRQFILSSKKLLLSDSGFYLCAWSVRVGRAWTGELFFGEGSRLTVL.

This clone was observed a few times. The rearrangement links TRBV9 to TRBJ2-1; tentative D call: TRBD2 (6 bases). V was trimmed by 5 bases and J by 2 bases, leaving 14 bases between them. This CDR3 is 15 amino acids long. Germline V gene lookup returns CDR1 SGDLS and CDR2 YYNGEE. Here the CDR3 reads CASSPDGGAYNEQFF. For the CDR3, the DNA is TGTGCCAGCAGTCCAGACGGAGGGGCCTACAATGAGCAGTTCTTC.

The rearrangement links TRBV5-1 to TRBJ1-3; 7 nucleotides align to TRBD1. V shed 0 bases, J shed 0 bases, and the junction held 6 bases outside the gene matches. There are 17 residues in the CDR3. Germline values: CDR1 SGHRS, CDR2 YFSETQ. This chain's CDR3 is CASSLAGNRGSGNTIYF. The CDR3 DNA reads TGCGCCAGCAGCTTGGCCGGCAACAGGGGCTCTGGAAACACCATATATTTT.

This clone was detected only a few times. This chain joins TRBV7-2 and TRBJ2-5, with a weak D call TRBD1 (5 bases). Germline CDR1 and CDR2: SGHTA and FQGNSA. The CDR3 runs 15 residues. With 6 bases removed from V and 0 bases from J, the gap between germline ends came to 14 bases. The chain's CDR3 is CASRDLQGNQETQYF. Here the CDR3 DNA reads TGTGCCAGCAGGGACCTCCAGGGCAACCAAGAGACCCAGTACTTC.

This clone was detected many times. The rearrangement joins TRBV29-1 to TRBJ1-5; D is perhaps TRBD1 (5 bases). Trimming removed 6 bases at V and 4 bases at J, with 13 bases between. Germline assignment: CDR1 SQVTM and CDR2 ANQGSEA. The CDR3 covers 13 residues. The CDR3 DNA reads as TGCAGCGTCTCGACAGCAATAAATCAGCCCCAGCATTTT. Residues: CSVSTAINQPQHF.

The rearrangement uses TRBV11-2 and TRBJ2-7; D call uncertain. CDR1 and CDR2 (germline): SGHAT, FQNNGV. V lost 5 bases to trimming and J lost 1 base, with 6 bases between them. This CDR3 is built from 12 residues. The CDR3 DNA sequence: TGTGCCAGCAGCCAGACTTCCTACGAGCAGTACTTC. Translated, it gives CASSQTSYEQYF.

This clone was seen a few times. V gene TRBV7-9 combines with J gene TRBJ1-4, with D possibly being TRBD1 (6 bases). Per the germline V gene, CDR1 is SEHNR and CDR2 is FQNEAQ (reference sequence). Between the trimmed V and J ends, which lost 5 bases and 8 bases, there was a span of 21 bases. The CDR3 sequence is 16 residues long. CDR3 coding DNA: TGTGCCAGCAGCCCAGCTGGTCTTCGCGGGGGCGAAAAACTGTTTTTT. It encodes CASSPAGLRGGEKLFF.

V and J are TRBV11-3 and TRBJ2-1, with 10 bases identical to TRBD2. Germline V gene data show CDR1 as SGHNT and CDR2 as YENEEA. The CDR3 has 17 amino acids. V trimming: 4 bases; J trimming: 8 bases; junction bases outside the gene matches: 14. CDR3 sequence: CASSSRRASGRGDEQFF. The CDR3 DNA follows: TGTGCCAGCAGCTCGCGCCGGGCTAGCGGGAGAGGGGATGAGCAGTTCTTC.

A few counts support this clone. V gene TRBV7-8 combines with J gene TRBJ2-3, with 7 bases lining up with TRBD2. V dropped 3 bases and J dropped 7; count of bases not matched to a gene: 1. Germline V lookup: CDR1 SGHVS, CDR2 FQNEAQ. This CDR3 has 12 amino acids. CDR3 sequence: CASSLGLYTQYF. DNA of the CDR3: TGTGCCAGCAGCTTGGGACTATATACGCAGTATTTT.

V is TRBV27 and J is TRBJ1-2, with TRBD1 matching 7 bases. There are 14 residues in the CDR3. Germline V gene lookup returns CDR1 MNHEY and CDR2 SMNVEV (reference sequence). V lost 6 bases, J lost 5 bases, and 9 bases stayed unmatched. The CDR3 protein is CASRRWDSLYGYTF. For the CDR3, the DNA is TGTGCCAGCAGGCGCTGGGACAGCTTATATGGCTACACCTTC.